These 25 T cell receptor beta chains share one sample of origin, sequenced in a study of cytomegalovirus exposure and HLA in healthy donors. 13 Jbeta primers and 60 Vbeta primers were used for the PCR. Sequenced by immunoSEQ multiplex PCR; TCRdb stores in-frame clones only, minus some. The sample contains 130,000 or so clones, 84% of which appear only once. Sequencing was carried out using PBMCs. These receptors were collected from a young woman in good health and CMV-seropositive.

The rearrangement links TRBV4-1 to TRBJ2-5, with TRBD2 matching over 7 bases. The DNA matches TRBJ2-7 better at its end, which makes the J call doubtful. Germline assignment: CDR1 MGHRA and CDR2 YSYEKL. CDR3 size: 14 residues. The CDR3 region is CASSQVRGVYEQYF. As DNA, the CDR3 is TGCGCCAGCAGCCAAGTTCGGGGGGTCTACGAGCAGTACTTC.

This sequence joins TRBV11-3 and TRBJ2-5, with 10 positions matching TRBD1. CDR1 SGHNT and CDR2 YENEEA come from the germline V gene. There are 15 residues in the CDR3. The trim removed 4 bases at V and 1 base at J, leaving 3 bases unmatched. The CDR3 is CASSSGTGVQETQYF. For the CDR3, the DNA is TGTGCCAGCAGCTCCGGGACAGGGGTCCAAGAGACCCAGTACTTC.

This chain joins TRBV13 and TRBJ1-2; TRBD1 agrees at 7 bases. The trim removed 4 bases at V and 1 base at J, leaving 6 bases unmatched. The CDR3 length is 15 residues. Germline values: CDR1 PRHDT, CDR2 FYEKMQ (reference sequence). CDR3 in DNA: TGTGCCAGCAGCTCTGCAGGGGGAGGTAACTATGGCTACACCTTC. Amino acid sequence: CASSSAGGGNYGYTF. The variable domain in full, with the rest retrieved from reference TRBV13 and TRBJ1-2, is AAGVIQSPRHLIKEKRETATLKCYPIPRHDTVYWYQQGPGQDPQFLISFYEKMQSDKGSIPDRFSAQQFSDYHSELNMSSLELGDSALYFCASSSAGGGNYGYTFGSGTRLTVV.

The gene calls are TRBV11-2 and TRBJ1-3; maybe TRBD1 (6 bases). CDR3 length equals 18 residues. V was cut by 4 bases and J by 0 bases, with 19 bases left in between. Looked up from germline, CDR1 is SGHAT and CDR2 is FQNNGV. CDR3 sequence reads: CASSSGRAGTNSGNTIYF. In DNA, the CDR3 is TGTGCCAGCAGCTCGGGTAGGGCAGGGACAAACTCTGGAAACACCATATATTTT.

The chain carries TRBV6-5 and TRBJ2-7; TRBD1 might be the D (5 bases). The V end lost 6 bases, the J end lost 4 bases, and 10 bases lay between the germline ends. CDR3 length equals 12 residues. CDR1 and CDR2 from the germline V gene are MNHEY and SVGAGI. The CDR3: CASRQGFYEQYF. The CDR3 DNA reads TGTGCCAGCAGGCAGGGTTTTTACGAGCAGTACTTC.

The chain recombines TRBV4-1 with TRBJ1-1, with no clear D. CDR3 length: 13 residues. Trimming removed 1 base from V and 3 bases from J, with 6 bases in between. Germline V gives CDR1 MGHRA, CDR2 YSYEKL. CDR3 DNA sequence: TGCGCCAGCAGCCAAGTAGTGGACACTGAAGCTTTCTTT. Encoded protein: CASSQVVDTEAFF.

The V call is TRBV29-1, the J call TRBJ2-1; 8 bases align to TRBD1. V lost 6 bases to trimming and J lost 10 bases; unmatched junction nucleotides: 2. The CDR3 covers 10 residues. Germline V gene data show CDR1 as SQVTM and CDR2 as ANQGSEA. The CDR3 bases are TGCAGCGTCGGGACAGGAGAGCAGTTCTTC. Translation gives CSVGTGEQFF.

V gene TRBV11-1 combines with J gene TRBJ2-5; the D gene is possibly TRBD2 (7 bases). Germline assignment: CDR1 SGHAT and CDR2 FQDESV (reference sequence). The CDR3 is 15 amino acids. Trimming left V 4 bases short and J 4 bases short, with 16 bases between. This CDR3 reads CASSSEGGASETQYF. In nucleotides, the CDR3 is TGTGCCAGCAGCTCCGAGGGGGGGGCCTCAGAGACCCAGTACTTC.

With regard to this clone: One junction end does not reproduce the germline sequence, and a read error may be involved. The chain links TRBV7-9 to TRBJ1-6; tentative D call: TRBD1 (5 bases). This CDR3 has 15 residues. CDR1 is SEHNR, CDR2 FQNEAQ, per germline (reference sequence). The CDR3 nucleotides are TGTTCCAGCAGCTTAGATGGGCAGGGTGGCTCACCCCTCCACTTT. It translates to CSSSLDGQGGSPLHF.

Only one count was recorded for this clone. The V and J genes are TRBV2 and TRBJ2-5; no clear D gene. CDR3 length: 11 residues. Germline CDR1 reads SNHLY; CDR2 reads FYNNEI. V was shortened by 5 bases and J by 5 bases, with 6 bases between the two germline ends. CDR3 in amino acids: CASSPQETQYF. Written as DNA, the CDR3 is TGTGCCAGCAGTCCCCAGGAGACCCAGTACTTC. The variable domain in full, completed from reference TRBV2 and TRBJ2-5, reads EPEVTQTPSHQVTQMGQEVILRCVPISNHLYFYWYRQILGQKVEFLVSFYNNEISEKSEIFDDQFSVERPDGSNFTLKIRSTKLEDSAMYFCASSPQETQYFGPGTRLLVL.

The V and J genes are TRBV5-1 and TRBJ1-1; TRBD1 agrees at 8 bases. The CDR3 runs to 14 residues. Germline V gene lookup returns CDR1 SGHRS and CDR2 YFSETQ. V shed 4 bases and J 6 bases; nucleotides not matched to a gene: 8. The CDR3 DNA sequence: TGCGCCAGCAGCAACGGACAGGGAGAATCTGAAGCTTTCTTT. It specifies CASSNGQGESEAFF.

V is TRBV11-1 and J is TRBJ2-3; D possibly corresponds to TRBD1 (5 bases). The germline V gene has CDR1 SGHAT and CDR2 FQDESV (reference sequence). The CDR3 totals 14 residues. The V end lost 6 bases, the J end lost 1 base, and 11 bases lay between the germline ends. CDR3 loop: CASSQDIGTDTQYF. CDR3 in DNA: TGTGCCAGCAGTCAGGACATTGGCACAGATACGCAGTATTTT. Using reference TRBV11-1 and TRBJ2-3 for the parts outside the CDR3, the full variable domain is EAEVAQSPRYKITEKSQAVAFWCDPISGHATLYWYRQILGQGPELLVQFQDESVVDDSQLPKDRFSAERLKGVDSTLKIQPAELGDSAMYLCASSQDIGTDTQYFGPGTRLTVL.

The chain joins TRBV27 to TRBJ2-7, with D possibly being TRBD2 (6 bases). The ends were cut back, 0 bases at V and 4 bases at J, with 13 bases in the middle. CDR1 and CDR2 from the germline V gene are MNHEY and SMNVEV (reference sequence). The CDR3 consists of 15 residues. This chain's CDR3 is CASSLSGGDQYEQYF. The CDR3 DNA reads as TGTGCCAGCAGTTTATCGGGCGGGGACCAGTACGAGCAGTACTTC.

The rearrangement links TRBV10-1 to TRBJ2-7; TRBD2 aligns across 7 bases. Germline loops: CDR1 WNHNN, CDR2 SYGVQD (reference sequence). CDR3 length: 16 residues. V was pared by 3 bases and J by 1 base, with 9 bases of the junction left unmatched. The CDR3 DNA is TGCGCCAGCAGTGAAACAAGCGGGGCCCCTTCCTACGAGCAGTACTTC. Translation: CASSETSGAPSYEQYF.

The chain links TRBV10-1 to TRBJ2-1; 10 bases agree with TRBD1. Per germline, CDR1 WNHNN and CDR2 SYGVQD (reference sequence). V gave up 3 bases and J gave up 4 bases; unmatched junction bases: 6. The CDR3 contains 16 residues. CDR3 sequence reads: CASSETGTGDYNEQFF. The DNA for the CDR3 is TGCGCCAGCAGTGAAACCGGGACAGGGGATTACAATGAGCAGTTCTTC.

J is TRBJ1-5 and V is TRBV6-1; 7 bases agree with TRBD1. V lost 2 bases to trimming and J lost 7 bases; unmatched junction nucleotides: 14. CDR1 is MNHNS and CDR2 is SASEGT in the germline V gene. The CDR3 totals 17 residues. The CDR3 loop reads CASSESGRQGGLQPQHF. CDR3 coding DNA: TGTGCCAGCAGTGAATCAGGAAGACAGGGAGGTTTGCAGCCCCAGCATTTT.

CDR3 residues: CATKQGPGELFF. In DNA, the CDR3 is TGTGCCACAAAACAGGGACCCGGGGAGCTGTTTTTT. The chain joins TRBV19 to TRBJ2-2; TRBD1 might be the D (6 bases). The CDR3 loop spans 12 amino acids. Trimming cost V 10 bases and J 6 bases, with 12 bases left between them. Germline-derived CDR1 and CDR2 are LNHDA and SQIVND (reference sequence).

A remark on this clone: A read error may account for a junction end that differs from germline. This sequence joins TRBV7-7 and TRBJ2-2, with a tentative D call TRBD2 (6 bases). Germline lookup yields CDR1 SSHAT and CDR2 FNYEAQ (reference sequence). The CDR3 runs to 18 residues. CDR3 DNA sequence: TGTGCTAGCAGGGCCGCCGCGGGGACGAGAGAGGGTGGCGGGGAGCTGTTTTTT. Protein sequence: CASRAAAGTREGGGELFF. Complete variable domain (other parts from reference TRBV7-7 and TRBJ2-2): GAGVSQSPRYKVTKRGQDVTLRCDPISSHATLYWYQQALGQGPEFLTYFNYEAQPDKSGLPSDRFSAERPEGSISTLTIQRTEQRDSAMYRCASRAAAGTREGGGELFFGEGSRLTVL.

V is TRBV4-1 and J is TRBJ2-2, with 15 bases lining up with TRBD2. This CDR3 comprises 20 residues. Unmatched junction bases numbered 13, after V lost 2 bases and J lost 6 bases. Germline V gene sequence: CDR1 MGHRA, CDR2 YSYEKL. As DNA, the CDR3 is TGCGCCAGCAGCCAAACTAGGGGACTAGCGGGGGGCGGGGGATCCGGGGAGCTGTTTTTT. It specifies CASSQTRGLAGGGGSGELFF.

The chain couples TRBV7-8 to TRBJ2-5, with TRBD2 matching 10 bases. In germline, CDR1 is SGHVS, CDR2 FQNEAQ. This CDR3 is 16 amino acids long. The trim removed 5 bases at V and 1 base at J, leaving 7 bases unmatched. CDR3 in amino acids: CASSLRTSGPQETQYF. The CDR3 bases are TGTGCCAGCAGCCTTCGGACTAGCGGACCCCAAGAGACCCAGTACTTC.

This chain connects TRBV2 to TRBJ1-1; no clear D gene. Germline CDR1 reads SNHLY; CDR2 reads FYNNEI. CDR3 length: 11 residues. V was clipped by 8 bases and J by 1 base, with 5 bases between them. CDR3 sequence: CASGRNTEAFF. CDR3 DNA sequence: TGTGCCAGCGGGCGGAACACTGAAGCTTTCTTT.

In this sample, this clone turned up a few times. CDR3 protein: CASILTGGQETQYF. In DNA form, the CDR3 reads TGTGCCAGCATCCTAACAGGGGGGCAAGAGACCCAGTACTTC. The rearrangement links TRBV11-2 to TRBJ2-5; TRBD1 aligns across 8 bases. Per germline, CDR1 SGHAT and CDR2 FQNNGV. V lost 7 bases and J lost 2; bases outside the gene matches: 6. This CDR3 region has 14 residues.

This chain links TRBV28 with TRBJ2-7; TRBD1 matches at 9 bases. CDR1 and CDR2 (germline): MDHEN, SYDVKM. CDR3 length: 14 amino acids. The J segment lost 6 bases and the V segment lost 2 bases, leaving 5 bases of the junction unmatched. Here the CDR3 DNA reads TGTGCCAGCAGTTTAACGGACAGGGGAGGCGAGCAGTACTTC. Protein: CASSLTDRGGEQYF. The full variable domain, in which reference TRBV28 and TRBJ2-7 provide the parts outside the CDR3, is DVKVTQSSRYLVKRTGEKVFLECVQDMDHENMFWYRQDPGLGLRLIYFSYDVKMKEKGDIPEGYSVSREKKERFSLILESASTNQTSMYLCASSLTDRGGEQYFGPGTRLTVT.

This clone was found once. The rearrangement joins TRBV5-6 to TRBJ2-7, with 12 nucleotides matching TRBD1. The junction had 3 bases not matched to a gene; V was cut back by 3 bases and J by 5 bases. CDR3 length: 14 amino acids. Germline CDR1 and CDR2: SGHDT and YYEEEE. CDR3 loop: CASSWDRGLNEQYF. As DNA, the CDR3 is TGTGCCAGCAGCTGGGACAGGGGGCTGAACGAGCAGTACTTC.

This sequence joins TRBV13 and TRBJ1-2; TRBD1 aligns across 7 bases. V dropped 1 base and J dropped 4; count of bases not matched to a gene: 3. CDR1 is PRHDT, CDR2 FYEKMQ, per germline (reference sequence). This CDR3 spans 14 amino acids. This CDR3 is CASSLERQGYGYTF. CDR3 coding DNA: TGTGCCAGCAGCTTAGAAAGACAGGGCTATGGCTACACCTTC.